This T cell receptor (beta chain) was sequenced during a study of shared clonotypes between healthy human individuals. Background on the study: Per donor, three plates held CD4 naive cells, three held CD4 memory, two held CD8 naive and one held CD8 memory.

As to this clone: The antigen is unknown.

DNA at 200 ng, roughly 27,000 T cell genomes, went into sorted-subset replicate PCRs. Repertoires were generated with immunoSEQ multiplex PCR, while TCRdb's copy carries only in-frame clones and drops some. The sample lists about 2 million clones, approximately 95% seen once, with more than 0.9% in the top ten. Notes on the study in general: The study drew on few donors, limiting represented genetic and exposure-history diversity.

Naive CD8 cells lacked CD45RO and underwent positive selection for CCR7, leaving out terminally differentiated effector memory CD45RA+ cells. The CDR3 spans 10 residues. Germline values: CDR1 SQVTM, CDR2 ANQGSEA. V dropped 3 bases and J dropped 6 bases, with 6 bases sitting between them. The chain links TRBV29-1 to TRBJ2-7; D ambiguous. The TCR was taken from a man aged 18-30 years in good health. Sample: naive CD8+ T cells sorted from blood. The CDR3 DNA follows: TGCAGCGTTGAGGTGGGCGAGCAGTACTTC. It is translated as CSVEVGEQYF.